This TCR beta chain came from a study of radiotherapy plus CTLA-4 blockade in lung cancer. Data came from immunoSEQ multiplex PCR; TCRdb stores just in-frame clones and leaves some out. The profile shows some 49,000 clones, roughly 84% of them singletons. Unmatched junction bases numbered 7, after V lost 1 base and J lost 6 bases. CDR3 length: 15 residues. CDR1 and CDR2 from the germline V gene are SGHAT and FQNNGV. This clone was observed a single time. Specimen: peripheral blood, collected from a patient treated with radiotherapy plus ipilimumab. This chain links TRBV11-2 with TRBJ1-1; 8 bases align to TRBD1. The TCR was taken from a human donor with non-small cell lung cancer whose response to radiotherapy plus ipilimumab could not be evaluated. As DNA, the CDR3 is TGTGCCAGCAGCTTAGTGAGCACGGACAGGGCTGAAGCTTTCTTT. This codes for CASSLVSTDRAEAFF.